These 14 T cell receptor beta chains originate from one sample sequenced in a study of breast tumors, draining lymph nodes, adjacent tissues. TCRdb re-called the multiplex PCR reads through MiXCR, storing one row per CDR3 protein. Of approximately 130,000 distinct CDR3 sequences in the sample, approximately 20% were seen once. Samples came from axillary lymph nodes draining the breast cancer. The material sequenced was axillary lymph node tissue. All receptors come from a female donor with breast cancer. Some clones in this sample may be carry-over from other donors' samples.

With regard to this clonotype: Just one base apart from a much larger clone, this may be a read error. The DNA of the CDR3 is TGTGTCTGGAGTAGGGACGGGTACAATCAGCCCCAGCATTTT. Its protein is CVWSRDGYNQPQHF. The chain uses TRBV30 and TRBJ1-5; a weak D match, TRBD1 (5 bases). This CDR3 spans 14 amino acids. The germline V gene has CDR1 GTSNPN and CDR2 SVGIG (reference sequence).

This clonotype was recorded many times. This chain connects TRBV7-2 to TRBJ2-1, with 12 bases lining up with TRBD2. CDR1 SGHTA and CDR2 FQGNSA come from the germline V gene. This CDR3 has 14 amino acids. The ends lost 5 bases at V and 6 bases at J; junction bases unmatched: 2. This chain's CDR3 is CASSQGLAGNEQFF. The CDR3 nucleotides read TGTGCCAGCAGCCAGGGACTAGCGGGCAATGAGCAGTTCTTC.

This clonotype was detected many times. This chain connects TRBV7-6 to TRBJ2-3; D not resolved. Deletions cut 2 bases from V and 3 bases from J, with 12 bases between. CDR1 and CDR2 from the germline V gene are SGHVS and FNYEAQ. The CDR3 loop spans 15 amino acids. The CDR3 DNA reads TGTGCCAGCAGCTTATCGGCGGCTGGTACAGATACGCAGTATTTT. It is translated as CASSLSAAGTDTQYF. Combining the CDR3 with reference TRBV7-6 and TRBJ2-3 gives the whole variable domain GAGVSQSPRYKVTKRGQDVALRCDPISGHVSLYWYRQALGQGPEFLTYFNYEAQQDKSGLPNDRFSAERPEGSISTLTIQRTEQRDSAMYRCASSLSAAGTDTQYFGPGTRLTVL.

Comments on this clonotype: This could be a read error, since a much larger clone is one nucleotide away. The V and J genes are TRBV15 and TRBJ2-1, with D possibly TRBD1 on 7 matching bases. Per the germline V gene, CDR1 is LNHNV and CDR2 is YYDKDF (reference sequence). CDR3 size: 15 residues. The CDR3 loop is CATSRDGGQTNERFF. CDR3 bases: TGTGCCACCAGCAGAGACGGGGGACAGACGAATGAGCGGTTCTTC.

Note on this clonotype: Germline is not matched at one junction end, which may reflect a read error. The V call is TRBV20-1, the J call TRBJ1-5; 10 positions agree with TRBD1. Germline V gene lookup returns CDR1 DFQATT and CDR2 SNEGSKA (reference sequence). This CDR3 contains 16 residues. Here the CDR3 reads CSARDRGQGWNRPQHF. The CDR3 DNA sequence: TGCAGTGCTAGAGATCGGGGACAGGGGTGGAATCGGCCCCAGCATTTT.

This clonotype was recorded many times. The rearrangement joins TRBV20-1 to TRBJ2-2, with TRBD1 matching over 8 bases. This CDR3 is built from 15 residues. V shed 1 base and J 4 bases; nucleotides not matched to a gene: 5. Germline V CDR1 and CDR2: DFQATT, SNEGSKA (reference sequence). The CDR3, as DNA: TGCAGTGCTAGAGGGACAGGGTCTTTCACCGGGGAGCTGTTTTTT. As protein: CSARGTGSFTGELFF.

This clonotype was seen ten or more times. The chain is built from TRBV30 and TRBJ1-4; 7 positions agree with TRBD1. There are 13 residues in the CDR3. The V and J ends lost 1 base and 7 bases, in that order; junction bases with no gene match: 3. Germline V CDR1 and CDR2: GTSNPN, SVGIG (reference sequence). CDR3 DNA sequence: TGTGCCTGGAGTGAGGGGGCGCTTGAAAAACTGTTTTTT. It codes for CAWSEGALEKLFF. The variable domain in full, completed from reference TRBV30 and TRBJ1-4, reads SQTIHQWPATLVQPVGSPLSLECTVEGTSNPNLYWYRQAAGRGLQLLFYSVGIGQISSEVPQNLSASRPQDRQFILSSKKLLLSDSGFYLCAWSEGALEKLFFGSGTQLSVL.

With regard to this clonotype: This may come from a read error, since a much larger clone is one base off. V gene TRBV7-9 combines with J gene TRBJ2-7; 12 bases are shared with TRBD1. Germline CDR1 reads SEHNR; CDR2 reads FQNEAQ (reference sequence). The CDR3 loop spans 16 amino acids. This CDR3 is CAGSFGTGGTTYEQYF. In DNA form, the CDR3 reads TGTGCCGGCAGCTTCGGGACAGGGGGCACCACCTACGAGCAGTACTTC.

This clonotype was detected ten times or more. The chain couples TRBV2 to TRBJ2-7, with 12 bases fitting TRBD2. Germline V gives CDR1 SNHLY, CDR2 FYNNEI. J gave up 6 bases and V 5 bases, and 5 bases lay outside the gene matches. The CDR3 totals 14 residues. CDR3 region: CASSPRTSGVEQYF. CDR3 sequence (DNA): TGTGCCAGCAGTCCCCGGACTAGCGGGGTCGAGCAGTACTTC.

In its sample, this clonotype was seen many times. The rearrangement uses TRBV5-1 and TRBJ1-3; TRBD1 matches at 12 bases. The CDR3 is 18 amino acids. V shed 4 bases, J shed 4 bases, and the junction held 12 bases outside the gene matches. Germline values: CDR1 SGHRS, CDR2 YFSETQ. CDR3 amino acids: CASSPGQGAPPTGNTIYF. The CDR3 DNA follows: TGCGCCAGCAGCCCGGGACAGGGGGCCCCACCGACGGGAAACACCATATATTTT.

This clonotype was seen ten or more times. The J gene is TRBJ2-7, the V gene TRBV18, with D maybe TRBD2 (6 bases). Germline V gene lookup returns CDR1 KGHSH and CDR2 LQKENI. The CDR3 contains 13 residues. Trimming pared 3 bases from V and 3 bases from J, leaving 9 bases between. CDR3 sequence reads: CASSPGRDYEQYF. The CDR3 region has the DNA TGTGCCAGCTCACCGGGGCGGGACTACGAGCAGTACTTC.

This clonotype was recorded many times. This sequence joins TRBV6-1 and TRBJ1-2; D ambiguous. The CDR3 runs 12 residues. Per the germline V gene, CDR1 is MNHNS and CDR2 is SASEGT. The ends were cut back, 1 base at V and 4 bases at J, with 4 bases in the middle. The CDR3 DNA follows: TGTGCCAGCAGTGAAGGCCCCTATGGCTACACCTTC. This translates into CASSEGPYGYTF.

Note on this clonotype: A much bigger clone sits one base away, suggesting this may be a read error. The CDR3 does not close with the conserved phenylalanine or tryptophan, likely indicating a read error. The chain recombines TRBV2 with TRBJ2-2, with 10 bases identical to TRBD1. Germline-derived CDR1 and CDR2 are SNHLY and FYNNEI. The CDR3 totals 15 residues. The V gene end was trimmed by 5 bases and the J gene end by 3 bases; junction bases not matched to a gene: 3. DNA of the CDR3: TGTGCCAGCAGTCGGACAGGGGGGTACACCGGGGAGCTGTTTTAT. Protein sequence: CASSRTGGYTGELFY.

This clonotype was picked up many times. V gene TRBV5-1 combines with J gene TRBJ2-7; 14 bases align to TRBD2. After removal of 4 bases from V and 4 bases from J, the junction contained 7 bases not matched to a gene. The CDR3 totals 16 residues. CDR1 is SGHRS and CDR2 is YFSETQ in the germline V gene. CDR3 sequence: CASSVGLAGGPYEQYF. In DNA form, the CDR3 reads TGCGCCAGCAGCGTAGGACTAGCGGGAGGACCTTACGAGCAGTACTTC.